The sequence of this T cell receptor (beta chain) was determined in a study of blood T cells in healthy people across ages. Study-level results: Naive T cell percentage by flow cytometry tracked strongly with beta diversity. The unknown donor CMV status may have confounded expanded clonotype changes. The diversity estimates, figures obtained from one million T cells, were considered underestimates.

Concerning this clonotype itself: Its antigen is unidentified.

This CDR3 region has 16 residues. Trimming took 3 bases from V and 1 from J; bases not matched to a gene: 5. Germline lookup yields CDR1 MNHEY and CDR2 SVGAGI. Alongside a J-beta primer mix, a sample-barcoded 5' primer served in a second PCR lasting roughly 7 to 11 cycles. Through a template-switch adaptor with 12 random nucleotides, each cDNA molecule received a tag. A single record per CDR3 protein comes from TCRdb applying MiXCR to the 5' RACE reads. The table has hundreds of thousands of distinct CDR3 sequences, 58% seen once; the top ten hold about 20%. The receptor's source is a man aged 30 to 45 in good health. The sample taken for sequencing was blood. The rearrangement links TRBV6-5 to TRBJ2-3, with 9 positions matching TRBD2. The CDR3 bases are TGTGCCAGCAGTTATGCCTTAGCGGGGGGCACAGATACGCAGTATTTT. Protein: CASSYALAGGTDTQYF.